This T cell receptor beta chain is from a study of T cells in Graves' hyperthyroidism and ophthalmopathy. For the study at large: Specimen type is peripheral blood, collected at initial diagnosis prior to any treatment. Study-wide results and caveats: Median prediction lead before ophthalmopathy onset was about 6.7 months with the model.

What was amplified from RNA transcripts were TCR beta CDR3 regions. Carried out on the TCR CDR3, a first-round RT-PCR used the HTBI primer set. Via MiXCR, TCRdb re-called the multiplex PCR reads, giving one row per CDR3 protein. The table includes hundreds of thousands of distinct CDR3 sequences, roughly 15% detected once. The J segment lost 5 bases and the V segment lost 0 bases, leaving 7 bases of the junction unmatched. Germline assignment: CDR1 SGHRS and CDR2 YFSETQ. This CDR3 contains 17 residues. This clonotype was detected many times. Its matching antigen is unknown. The sequenced sample was blood. The sequence was obtained from a woman aged 45-59 years with Graves' ophthalmopathy. The V gene is TRBV5-1, the J gene TRBJ2-2; 10 bases align to TRBD1. The CDR3 DNA sequence: TGCGCCAGCAGCTTGGCTTCGGGGACAGGGGAAACCGGGGAGCTGTTTTTT. It specifies CASSLASGTGETGELFF.